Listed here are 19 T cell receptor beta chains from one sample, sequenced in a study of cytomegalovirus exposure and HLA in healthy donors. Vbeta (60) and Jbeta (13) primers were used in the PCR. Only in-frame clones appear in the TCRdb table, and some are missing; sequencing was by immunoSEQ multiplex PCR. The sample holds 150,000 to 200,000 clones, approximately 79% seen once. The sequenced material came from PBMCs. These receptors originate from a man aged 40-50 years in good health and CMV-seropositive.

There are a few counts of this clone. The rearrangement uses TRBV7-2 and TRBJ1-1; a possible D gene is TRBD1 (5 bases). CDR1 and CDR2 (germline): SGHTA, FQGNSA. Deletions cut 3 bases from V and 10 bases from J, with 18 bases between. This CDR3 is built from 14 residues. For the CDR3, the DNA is TGTGCCAGCAGCTTGGAGGGACCGGGAGGGGTAGCTTTCTTT. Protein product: CASSLEGPGGVAFF.

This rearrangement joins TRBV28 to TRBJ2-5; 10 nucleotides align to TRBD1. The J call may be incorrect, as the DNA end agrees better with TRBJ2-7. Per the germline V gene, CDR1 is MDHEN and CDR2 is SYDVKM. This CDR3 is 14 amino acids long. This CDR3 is CASSPGQGNYEQYF. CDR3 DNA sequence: TGTGCCAGCAGCCCGGGACAGGGGAACTACGAGCAGTACTTC.

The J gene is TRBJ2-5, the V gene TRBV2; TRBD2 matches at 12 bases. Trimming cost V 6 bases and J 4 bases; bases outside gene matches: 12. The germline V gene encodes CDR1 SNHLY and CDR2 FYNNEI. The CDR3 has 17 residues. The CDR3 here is CASSRLASGGAGETQYF. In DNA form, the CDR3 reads TGTGCCAGCAGCCGTCTGGCTAGCGGGGGGGCTGGAGAGACCCAGTACTTC.

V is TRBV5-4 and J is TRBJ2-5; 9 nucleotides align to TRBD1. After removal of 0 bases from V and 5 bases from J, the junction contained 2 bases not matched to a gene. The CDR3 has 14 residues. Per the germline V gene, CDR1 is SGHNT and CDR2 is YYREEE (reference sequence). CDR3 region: CASSLDRGQETQYF. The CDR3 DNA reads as TGTGCCAGCAGCTTGGACAGGGGGCAGGAGACCCAGTACTTC. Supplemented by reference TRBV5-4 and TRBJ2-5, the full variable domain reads ETGVTQSPTHLIKTRGQQVTLRCSSQSGHNTVSWYQQALGQGPQFIFQYYREEENGRGNFPPRFSGLQFPNYSSELNVNALELDDSALYLCASSLDRGQETQYFGPGTRLLVL.

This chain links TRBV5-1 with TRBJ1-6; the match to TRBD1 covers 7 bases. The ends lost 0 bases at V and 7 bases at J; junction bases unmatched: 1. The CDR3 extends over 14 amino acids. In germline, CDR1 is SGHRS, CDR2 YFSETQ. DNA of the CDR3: TGCGCCAGCAGCTTGGAGACAGGGAATTCACCCCTCCACTTT. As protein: CASSLETGNSPLHF.

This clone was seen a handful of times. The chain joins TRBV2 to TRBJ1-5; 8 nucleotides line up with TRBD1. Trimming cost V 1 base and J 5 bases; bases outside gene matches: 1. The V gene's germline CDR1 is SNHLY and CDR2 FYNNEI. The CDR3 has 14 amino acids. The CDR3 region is CASSEGRGHQPQHF. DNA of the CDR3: TGTGCCAGCAGTGAAGGCAGGGGGCATCAGCCCCAGCATTTT.

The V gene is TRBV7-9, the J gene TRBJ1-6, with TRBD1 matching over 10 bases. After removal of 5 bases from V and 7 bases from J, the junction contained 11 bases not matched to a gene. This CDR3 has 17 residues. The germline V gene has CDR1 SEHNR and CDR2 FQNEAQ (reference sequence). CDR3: CASSLGVTGQGNSPLHF. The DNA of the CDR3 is TGTGCCAGCAGCCTGGGGGTCACGGGACAGGGGAATTCACCCCTCCACTTT.

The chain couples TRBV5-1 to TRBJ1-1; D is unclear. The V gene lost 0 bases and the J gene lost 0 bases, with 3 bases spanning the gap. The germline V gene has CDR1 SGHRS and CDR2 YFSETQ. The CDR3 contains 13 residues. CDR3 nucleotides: TGCGCCAGCAGCTTGGCAGTGAACACTGAAGCTTTCTTT. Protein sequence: CASSLAVNTEAFF.

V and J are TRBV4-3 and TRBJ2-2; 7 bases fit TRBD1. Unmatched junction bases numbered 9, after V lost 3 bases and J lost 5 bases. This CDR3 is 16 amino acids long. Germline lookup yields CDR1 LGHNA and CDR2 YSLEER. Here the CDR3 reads CASSQRRDSLTGELFF. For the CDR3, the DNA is TGCGCCAGCAGCCAGCGCCGGGACAGTTTAACCGGGGAGCTGTTTTTT.

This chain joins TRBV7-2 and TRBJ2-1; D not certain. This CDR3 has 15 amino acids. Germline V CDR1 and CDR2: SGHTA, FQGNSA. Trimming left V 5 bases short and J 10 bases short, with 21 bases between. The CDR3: CASSPPPPVVLEQFF. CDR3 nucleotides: TGTGCCAGCAGCCCACCCCCGCCGGTGGTATTAGAGCAGTTCTTC. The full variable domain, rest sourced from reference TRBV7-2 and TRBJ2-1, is GAGVSQSPSNKVTEKGKDVELRCDPISGHTALYWYRQSLGQGLEFLIYFQGNSAPDKSGLPSDRFSAERTGGSVSTLTIQRTQQEDSAVYLCASSPPPPVVLEQFFGPGTRLTVL.

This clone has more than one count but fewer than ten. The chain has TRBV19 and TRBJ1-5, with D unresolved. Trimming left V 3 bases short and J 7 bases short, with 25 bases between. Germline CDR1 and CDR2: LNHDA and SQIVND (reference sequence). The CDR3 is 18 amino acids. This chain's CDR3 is CASSIGRSWERVNQPQHF. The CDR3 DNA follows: TGTGCCAGTAGTATCGGTAGGTCTTGGGAGCGAGTAAACCAGCCCCAGCATTTT.

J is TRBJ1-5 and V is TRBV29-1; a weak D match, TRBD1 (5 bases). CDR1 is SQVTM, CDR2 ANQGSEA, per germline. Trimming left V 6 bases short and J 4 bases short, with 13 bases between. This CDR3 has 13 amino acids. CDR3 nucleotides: TGCAGCGTGCGGGACGGGGGAAATCAGCCCCAGCATTTT. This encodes CSVRDGGNQPQHF.

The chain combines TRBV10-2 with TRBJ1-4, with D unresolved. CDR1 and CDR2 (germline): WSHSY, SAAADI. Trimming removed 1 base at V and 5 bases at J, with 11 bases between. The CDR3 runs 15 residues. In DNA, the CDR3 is TGCGCCAGCAGTGAGTGGAGGGCAGCAAATGAAAAACTGTTTTTT. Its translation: CASSEWRAANEKLFF.

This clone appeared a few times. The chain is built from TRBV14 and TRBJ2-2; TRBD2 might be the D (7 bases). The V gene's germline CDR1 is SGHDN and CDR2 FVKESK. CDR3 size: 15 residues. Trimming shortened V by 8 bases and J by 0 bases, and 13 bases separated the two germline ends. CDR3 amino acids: CASRIGGPNTGELFF. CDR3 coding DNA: TGTGCCAGCCGGATCGGGGGGCCGAACACCGGGGAGCTGTTTTTT.

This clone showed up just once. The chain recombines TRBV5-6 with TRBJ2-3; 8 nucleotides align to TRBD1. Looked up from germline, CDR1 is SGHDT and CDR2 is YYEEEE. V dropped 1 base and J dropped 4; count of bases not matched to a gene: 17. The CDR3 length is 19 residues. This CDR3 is CASSLLGIGTGERADTQYF. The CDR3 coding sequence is TGTGCCAGCAGCTTGCTAGGAATCGGGACAGGAGAAAGGGCAGATACGCAGTATTTT.

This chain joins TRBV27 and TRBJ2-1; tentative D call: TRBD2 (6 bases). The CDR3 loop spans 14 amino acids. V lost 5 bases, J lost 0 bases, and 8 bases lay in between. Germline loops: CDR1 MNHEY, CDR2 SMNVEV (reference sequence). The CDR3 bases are TGTGCCAGCAGTGGGACTGCCTCCTACAATGAGCAGTTCTTC. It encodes CASSGTASYNEQFF.

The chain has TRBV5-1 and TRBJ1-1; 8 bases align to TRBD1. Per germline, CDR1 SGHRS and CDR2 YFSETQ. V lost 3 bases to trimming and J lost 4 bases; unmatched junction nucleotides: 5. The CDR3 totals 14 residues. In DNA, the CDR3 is TGCGCCAGCAGCTCCCAGGGGGCTGGCACTGAAGCTTTCTTT. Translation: CASSSQGAGTEAFF.

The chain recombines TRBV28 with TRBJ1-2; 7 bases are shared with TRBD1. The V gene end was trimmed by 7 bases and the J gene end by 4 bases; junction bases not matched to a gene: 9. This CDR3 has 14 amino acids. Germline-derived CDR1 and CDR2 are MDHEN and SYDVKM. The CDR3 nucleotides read TGTGCCAGCACTTACCAGGGGGTGGGCTATGGCTACACCTTC. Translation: CASTYQGVGYGYTF.

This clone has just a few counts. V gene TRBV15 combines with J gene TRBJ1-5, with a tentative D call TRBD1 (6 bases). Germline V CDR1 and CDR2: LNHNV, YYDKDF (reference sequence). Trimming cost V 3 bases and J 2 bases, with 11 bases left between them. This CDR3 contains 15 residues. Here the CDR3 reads CATSSRGSGNQPQHF. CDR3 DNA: TGTGCCACCAGCAGCAGGGGTTCTGGCAATCAGCCCCAGCATTTT.